The clone carrying this T cell receptor (beta chain) was seen at least ten times. The sample comes from a study of T cell repertoires in cytomegalovirus infection. TCRdb analysed the reads with MiXCR anew, one entry per CDR3 protein. This repertoire shows hundreds of thousands of distinct CDR3 sequences, over 7.5% found once; its top ten account for around 4.1%. CDR3 size: 16 residues. Germline CDR1 is SEHNR and CDR2 is FQNEAQ (reference sequence). V was pared by 4 bases and J by 1 base, with 4 bases of the junction left unmatched. This clonotype was sampled from a human donor in good health (CMV status not recorded). Some clones in this sample may be carry-over from other donors' samples. This chain links TRBV7-9 with TRBJ2-2, with 9 bases fitting TRBD2. Material for sequencing was PBMCs. The DNA of the CDR3 is TGTGCCAGCAGCTCCGGACTAGCGATGAACACCGGGGAGCTGTTTTTT. This translates into CASSSGLAMNTGELFF.